The 18 T cell receptor beta chains listed next were all sequenced from one sample in a study of T-cell reconstitution after alpha-beta-depleted transplantation in children. Preparation of the TCRbeta library involved a method that used unique molecular identifiers. A single record per CDR3 protein comes from TCRdb applying MiXCR to the PCR reads. The table includes around 76,000 distinct CDR3 sequences, about a sixth detected once. The starting material was PBMCs, mostly from graft donor cells, obtained 360 days after TCRalphabeta/CD19-depleted stem cell transplant. The receptor source for this set is a male patient between 2 and 15 years old who had a stem cell transplant for acute lymphoblastic leukemia, so the T cells may come from the graft donor.

This rearrangement joins TRBV5-1 to TRBJ2-5; 7 positions match TRBD1. The CDR3 has 15 residues. The V gene's germline CDR1 is SGHRS and CDR2 YFSETQ. V lost 0 bases to trimming and J lost 4 bases; unmatched junction nucleotides: 6. CDR3 in DNA: TGCGCCAGCAGCTTGGGAAGGGGGCGCTTAGAGACCCAGTACTTC. Its protein product is CASSLGRGRLETQYF.

A few counts support this clonotype. The V call is TRBV25-1, the J call TRBJ2-2; 12 nucleotides align to TRBD2. CDR3 length equals 15 residues. With 4 bases clipped from V and 8 bases from J, the junction kept 5 bases outside the gene matches. The germline gives CDR1 MGHDK, CDR2 SYGVNS. The CDR3 DNA reads as TGTGCCAGCAGTGGACTAGCGGGAGAAGGTGGGGAGCTGTTTTTT. This translates into CASSGLAGEGGELFF.

This clonotype appeared a few times. The rearrangement links TRBV10-2 to TRBJ1-5; D not certain. The CDR3 extends over 13 amino acids. V lost 10 bases to trimming and J lost 3 bases, with 13 bases between them. Germline V CDR1 and CDR2: WSHSY, SAAADI. The CDR3 sequence: CATQPFPNQPQHF. The CDR3 DNA reads as TGCGCCACACAGCCTTTCCCCAATCAGCCCCAGCATTTT.

The chain joins TRBV7-8 to TRBJ2-5, with 9 bases aligning to TRBD2. The ends lost 1 base at V and 0 bases at J; junction bases unmatched: 3. Per the germline V gene, CDR1 is SGHVS and CDR2 is FQNEAQ. The CDR3 consists of 16 residues. The CDR3 is CASSLDAGGYQETQYF. CDR3 bases: TGTGCCAGCAGCTTAGATGCGGGAGGGTACCAAGAGACCCAGTACTTC. Based on the CDR3 plus reference TRBV7-8 and TRBJ2-5, the full variable domain is GAGVSQSPRYKVAKRGQDVALRCDPISGHVSLFWYQQALGQGPEFLTYFQNEAQLDKSGLPSDRFFAERPEGSVSTLKIQRTQQEDSAVYLCASSLDAGGYQETQYFGPGTRLLVL.

This clonotype was seen a handful of times. J is TRBJ1-6 and V is TRBV24-1, with D uncertain. CDR3 length equals 12 residues. Trimming shortened V by 8 bases and J by 7 bases, and 8 bases separated the two germline ends. Germline loops: CDR1 KGHDR, CDR2 SFDVKD. In DNA, the CDR3 is TGTGCCACCACAGATATGAATTCACCCCTCCACTTT. Translating it yields CATTDMNSPLHF.

This sequence joins TRBV5-4 and TRBJ2-1; D gene ambiguous. V was trimmed by 3 bases and J by 9 bases, leaving 13 bases between them. Per germline, CDR1 SGHNT and CDR2 YYREEE (reference sequence). The CDR3 runs to 13 residues. CDR3 protein: CASSSLPVVEQFF. The CDR3 DNA reads as TGTGCCAGCAGCTCACTCCCGGTTGTTGAGCAGTTCTTC.

This clonotype came up many times. This chain connects TRBV29-1 to TRBJ2-1, with 9 bases identical to TRBD1. Trimming removed 3 bases from V and 7 bases from J; junction bases left unmatched: 4. This CDR3 region has 13 residues. Germline CDR1 and CDR2: SQVTM and ANQGSEA. The CDR3: CSVENRGPNEQFF. The CDR3 region has the DNA TGCAGCGTTGAGAACAGGGGGCCGAATGAGCAGTTCTTC.

The rearrangement joins TRBV4-1 to TRBJ2-7, with a tentative D call TRBD2 (5 bases). The ends were cut back, 1 base at V and 4 bases at J, with 11 bases in the middle. Germline assignment: CDR1 MGHRA and CDR2 YSYEKL. CDR3 length: 14 residues. Here the CDR3 reads CASSQVEQRYEQYF. For the CDR3, the DNA is TGCGCCAGCAGCCAAGTGGAGCAGCGGTACGAGCAGTACTTC.

This chain joins TRBV11-3 and TRBJ2-4, with TRBD2 matching over 10 bases. V was pared by 3 bases and J by 7 bases, with 6 bases of the junction left unmatched. CDR3 size: 15 residues. From germline, CDR1 is SGHNT and CDR2 YENEEA. The CDR3 DNA is TGTGCCAGCAGCTTCCTAACTAGCGGGAAGAACATTCAGTACTTC. Translation gives CASSFLTSGKNIQYF.

In its sample, this clonotype was seen a few times. This chain uses TRBV11-2 with TRBJ2-3; tentative D call: TRBD2 (5 bases). Looked up from germline, CDR1 is SGHAT and CDR2 is FQNNGV. The CDR3 has 13 residues. V lost 5 bases and J lost 4, with 10 bases in between. CDR3 nucleotide sequence: TGTGCCAGCAGCCAGACTAATTCAGATACGCAGTATTTT. It translates to CASSQTNSDTQYF. The full variable domain, completed using reference TRBV11-2 and TRBJ2-3, is EAGVAQSPRYKIIEKRQSVAFWCNPISGHATLYWYQQILGQGPKLLIQFQNNGVVDDSQLPKDRFSAERLKGVDSTLKIQPAKLEDSAVYLCASSQTNSDTQYFGPGTRLTVL.

The rearrangement uses TRBV5-6 and TRBJ2-5; D perhaps matches TRBD2 (6 bases). Trimming pared 6 bases from V and 2 bases from J, leaving 20 bases between. Germline-derived CDR1 and CDR2 are SGHDT and YYEEEE. This CDR3 has 16 residues. CDR3 residues: CASIFRVSGLQETQYF. The CDR3 DNA reads TGTGCCAGCATCTTTCGGGTCAGCGGACTACAAGAGACCCAGTACTTC.

The chain uses TRBV5-1 and TRBJ2-3, with TRBD1 as a possible D gene (5 bases). The CDR3 covers 14 residues. Trimming removed 0 bases at V and 2 bases at J, with 7 bases between. The germline V gene encodes CDR1 SGHRS and CDR2 YFSETQ. This chain's CDR3 is CASSLGQHTDTQYF. The CDR3 bases are TGCGCCAGCAGCTTGGGACAGCACACAGATACGCAGTATTTT.

The rearrangement links TRBV12-3 or TRBV12-4 to TRBJ2-7; the D is unclear. V was shortened by 5 bases and J by 3 bases, with 17 bases between the two germline ends. The CDR3 is 15 amino acids. The CDR3 bases are TGTGCCAGCAGTAAAGGAGACACCTTATTCTACGAGCAGTACTTC. Protein product: CASSKGDTLFYEQYF.

The gene calls are TRBV24-1 and TRBJ1-2; D is possibly TRBD1 (6 bases). Germline assignment: CDR1 KGHDR and CDR2 SFDVKD. The CDR3 extends over 16 amino acids. V was clipped by 3 bases and J by 4 bases, with 17 bases between them. CDR3 amino acids: CATSDPYPTGSYGYTF. The CDR3 DNA is TGTGCCACCAGTGATCCCTACCCTACAGGGAGCTATGGCTACACCTTC.

The rearrangement joins TRBV12-3 or TRBV12-4 to TRBJ2-7; tentatively, D is TRBD2 (6 bases). The V end was cut by 3 bases, the J end by 0 bases, with 12 bases between. The CDR3 spans 15 residues. The CDR3 region is CASSLKRVSSYEQYF. The DNA for the CDR3 is TGTGCCAGCAGTTTGAAGCGGGTCTCCTCCTACGAGCAGTACTTC.

Details on this clonotype: A much larger clone lies a single base off, so this may be a read error. The chain is built from TRBV20-1 and TRBJ2-7; D perhaps matches TRBD1 (5 bases). Germline values: CDR1 DFQATT, CDR2 SNEGSKA (reference sequence). The CDR3 sequence is 11 residues long. The CDR3 loop reads CSARQYYQQYF. CDR3 coding DNA: TGCAGTGCCCGACAGTACTACCAGCAGTACTTC.

The rearrangement links TRBV6-2 or TRBV6-3 to TRBJ2-1; TRBD2 agrees at 8 bases. CDR1 is MNHEY and CDR2 is SVGEGT in the germline V gene. The length of the CDR3 is 17 residues. V lost 2 bases to trimming and J lost 8 bases; unmatched junction nucleotides: 14. This CDR3 reads CASSYPPFSGARDEQFF. In DNA form, the CDR3 reads TGTGCCAGCAGTTACCCCCCTTTTAGCGGGGCCAGGGATGAGCAGTTCTTC.

The chain combines TRBV10-3 with TRBJ2-4, with 10 bases that match TRBD1. This CDR3 is built from 12 residues. The V gene's germline CDR1 is ENHRY and CDR2 SYGVKD. V trimming: 8 bases; J trimming: 6 bases; junction bases outside the gene matches: 1. The CDR3 nucleotides are TGTGCCATCCGGGACAGGGGAAACATTCAGTACTTC. This encodes CAIRDRGNIQYF.